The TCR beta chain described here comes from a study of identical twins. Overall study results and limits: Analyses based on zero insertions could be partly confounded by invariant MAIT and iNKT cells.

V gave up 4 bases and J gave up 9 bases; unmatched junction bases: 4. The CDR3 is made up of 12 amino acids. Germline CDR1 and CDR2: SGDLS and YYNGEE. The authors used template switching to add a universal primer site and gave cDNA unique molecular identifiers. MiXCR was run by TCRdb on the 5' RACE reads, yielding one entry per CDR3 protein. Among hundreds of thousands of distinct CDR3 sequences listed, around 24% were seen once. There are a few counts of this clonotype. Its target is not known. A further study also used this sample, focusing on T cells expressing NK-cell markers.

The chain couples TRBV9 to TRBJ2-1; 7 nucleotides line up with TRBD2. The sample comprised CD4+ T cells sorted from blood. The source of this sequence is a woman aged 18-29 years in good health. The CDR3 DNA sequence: TGTGCCAGCAGCCCGGGAGGATCTGAGCAGTTCTTC. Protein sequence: CASSPGGSEQFF.